What follows are 6 T cell receptor beta chains derived from one specimen sequenced in a study of OX40 agonist ivuxolimab in advanced cancers. TCRdb's table, derived via immunoSEQ multiplex PCR, lists solely in-frame clones and lacks some. Altogether about 63,000 clones are present, 91% being singletons, with the ten largest covering roughly 4%. Sequenced here: CD4+ or CD8+ T cells sorted from blood, sampled in a trial of the OX40 agonist ivuxolimab. The receptors come from an adult with an advanced solid tumor such as melanoma, head and neck, liver or kidney cancer.

The chain couples TRBV27 to TRBJ1-2; TRBD1 might be the D (5 bases). The CDR3 length is 13 residues. V was shortened by 3 bases and J by 2 bases, with 7 bases between the two germline ends. Germline V gives CDR1 MNHEY, CDR2 SMNVEV (reference sequence). CDR3 coding DNA: TGTGCCAGCAGTTTCCGGGACAACTATGGCTACACCTTC. Protein: CASSFRDNYGYTF.

This chain connects TRBV6-6 to TRBJ2-1; D unresolved. In germline, CDR1 is MNHNY, CDR2 SVGAGI (reference sequence). The V end lost 0 bases, the J end lost 6 bases, and 15 bases lay between the germline ends. This CDR3 is 16 amino acids long. The CDR3 bases are TGTGCCAGCAGTTACTCGATGACCGGGCACGCCAATGAGCAGTTCTTC. Translating gives CASSYSMTGHANEQFF.

In its sample, this clone is medium-sized. This same CDR3 is encoded by further DNA sequences in the sample. The chain uses TRBV9 and TRBJ1-2; TRBD1 matches at 7 bases. The CDR3 is 15 amino acids. Germline CDR1 reads SGDLS; CDR2 reads YYNGEE. The J segment lost 6 bases and the V segment lost 0 bases, leaving 8 bases of the junction unmatched. This CDR3 reads CASSVGDRARDGYTF. Written as DNA, the CDR3 is TGTGCCAGCAGCGTAGGAGACAGGGCTCGGGATGGCTACACCTTC.

On this clone: A junction boundary mismatches the germline segment, possibly from a read error. V gene TRBV27 combines with J gene TRBJ1-5, with 12 bases matching TRBD1. The CDR3 loop spans 14 amino acids. Germline V gene lookup returns CDR1 MNHEY and CDR2 SMNVEV (reference sequence). The CDR3, as DNA: TGTGCCAGCAGTCTCGGGACAGGGGGCAAAACGTTGTATTTT. This sequence encodes CASSLGTGGKTLYF.

This clone was detected once. V usage is TRBV7-9 and J usage is TRBJ2-1, with D possibly being TRBD1 (5 bases). The CDR3 is 14 amino acids. With 7 bases removed from V and 8 bases from J, the gap between germline ends came to 18 bases. The germline V gene has CDR1 SEHNR and CDR2 FQNEAQ (reference sequence). The CDR3 bases are TGTGCCAGCACCTTGGGAAATACAGGCGATGAGCAGTTCTTC. Residues: CASTLGNTGDEQFF.

The chain is built from TRBV27 and TRBJ2-3; possible D gene TRBD1, 5 bases. The CDR3 extends over 15 amino acids. Germline V CDR1 and CDR2: MNHEY, SMNVEV (reference sequence). V gave up 4 bases and J gave up 5 bases, with 16 bases separating them. The chain's CDR3 is CASSSPGTGVDTQYF. The CDR3 DNA is TGTGCCAGCAGTTCCCCCGGCACAGGAGTAGATACGCAGTATTTT.